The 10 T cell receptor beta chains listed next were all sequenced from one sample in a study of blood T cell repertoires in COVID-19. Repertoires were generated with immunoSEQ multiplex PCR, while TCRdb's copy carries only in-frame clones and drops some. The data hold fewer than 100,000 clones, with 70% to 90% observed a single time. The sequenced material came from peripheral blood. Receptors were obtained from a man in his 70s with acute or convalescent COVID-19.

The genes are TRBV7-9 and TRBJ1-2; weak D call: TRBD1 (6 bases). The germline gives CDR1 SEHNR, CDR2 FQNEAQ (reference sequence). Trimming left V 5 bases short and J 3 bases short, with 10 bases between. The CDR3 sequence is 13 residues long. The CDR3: CASSTGIDYGYTF. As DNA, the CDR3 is TGTGCCAGCAGCACAGGGATCGACTATGGCTACACCTTC.

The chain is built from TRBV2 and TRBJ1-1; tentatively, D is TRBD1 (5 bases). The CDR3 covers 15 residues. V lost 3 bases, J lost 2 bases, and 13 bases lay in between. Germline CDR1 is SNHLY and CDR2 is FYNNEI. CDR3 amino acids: CASSDQQGKNTEAFF. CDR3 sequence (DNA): TGTGCCAGCAGTGATCAGCAGGGAAAAAACACTGAAGCTTTCTTT.

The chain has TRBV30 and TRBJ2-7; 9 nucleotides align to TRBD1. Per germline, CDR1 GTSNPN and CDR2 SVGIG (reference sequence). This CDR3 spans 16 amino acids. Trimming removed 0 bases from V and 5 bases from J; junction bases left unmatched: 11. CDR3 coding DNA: TGTGCCTGGAGTGTGTTGCCTGGGACAGGGTTGGACGAGCAGTACTTC. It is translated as CAWSVLPGTGLDEQYF.

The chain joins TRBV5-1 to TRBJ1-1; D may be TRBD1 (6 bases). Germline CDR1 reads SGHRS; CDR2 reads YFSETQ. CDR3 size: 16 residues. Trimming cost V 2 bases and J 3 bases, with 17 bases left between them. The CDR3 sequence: CASSFRGRFPDTEAFF. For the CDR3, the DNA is TGCGCCAGCAGCTTCAGGGGTCGGTTTCCGGACACTGAAGCTTTCTTT.

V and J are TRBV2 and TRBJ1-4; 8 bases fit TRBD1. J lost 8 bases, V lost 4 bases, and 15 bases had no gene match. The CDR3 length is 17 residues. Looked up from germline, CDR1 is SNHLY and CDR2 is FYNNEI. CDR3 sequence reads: CASSVDPPGQVLEKLFF. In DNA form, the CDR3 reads TGTGCCAGCAGTGTCGACCCTCCGGGACAGGTGTTGGAAAAACTGTTTTTT.

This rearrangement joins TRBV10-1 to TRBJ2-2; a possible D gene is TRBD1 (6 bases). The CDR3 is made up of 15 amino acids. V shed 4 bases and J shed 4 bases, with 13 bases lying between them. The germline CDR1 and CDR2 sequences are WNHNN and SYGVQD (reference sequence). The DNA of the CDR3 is TGCGCCAGCAGTGGGTCTACAGGGTCCACCGGGGAGCTGTTTTTT. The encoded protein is CASSGSTGSTGELFF.

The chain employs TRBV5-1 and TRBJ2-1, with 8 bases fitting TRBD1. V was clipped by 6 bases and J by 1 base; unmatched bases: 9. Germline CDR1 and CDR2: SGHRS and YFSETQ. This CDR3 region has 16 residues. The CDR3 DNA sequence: TGCGCCAGCAACTTTGGGGGGACAGGATCCTACAATGAGCAGTTCTTC. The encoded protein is CASNFGGTGSYNEQFF.

The CDR3 DNA reads TGTGCCAGTAGTAAAAACCAGGGGGCTGGAAACACCATATATTTT. Protein product: CASSKNQGAGNTIYF. The chain recombines TRBV19 with TRBJ1-3; 7 bases line up with TRBD1. Trimming took 4 bases from V and 2 from J; bases not matched to a gene: 5. The CDR3 is made up of 15 amino acids. In germline, CDR1 is LNHDA, CDR2 SQIVND (reference sequence).

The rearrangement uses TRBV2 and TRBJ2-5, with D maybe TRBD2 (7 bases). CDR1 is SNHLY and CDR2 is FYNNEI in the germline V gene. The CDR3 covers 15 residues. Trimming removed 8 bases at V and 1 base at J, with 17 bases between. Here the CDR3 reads CASAGRGHTQETQYF. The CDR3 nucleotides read TGTGCCAGCGCAGGGAGGGGACACACCCAAGAGACCCAGTACTTC.

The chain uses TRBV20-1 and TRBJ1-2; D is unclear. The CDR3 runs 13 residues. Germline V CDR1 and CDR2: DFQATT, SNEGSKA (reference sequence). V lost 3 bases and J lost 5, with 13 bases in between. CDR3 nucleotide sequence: TGCAGTGCTAGTATGCAGAGGACTTATGGCTACACCTTC. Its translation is CSASMQRTYGYTF.